The 4 T cell receptor beta chains presented below share a single source sample, sequenced in a study of blood T cell repertoires in COVID-19. Produced via immunoSEQ multiplex PCR; TCRdb's table is partial and in-frame only. The sample holds under 400,000 clones, 65% to 90% seen once. Source material: PBMCs or T cells enriched from blood (not recorded which). These receptors all come from a woman aged 40 to 55 with acute COVID-19.

This clone was found a few times. The chain combines TRBV7-2 with TRBJ1-6; TRBD1 agrees at 7 bases. Germline V gives CDR1 SGHTA, CDR2 FQGNSA. Trimming at V came to 5 bases and at J to 8 bases, leaving 3 bases not matched to a gene. CDR3 length: 13 residues. CDR3 region: CASSPRGDSPLHF. CDR3 DNA sequence: TGTGCCAGCAGCCCCAGGGGGGATTCACCCCTCCACTTT.

This clone was detected once. CDR3 in DNA: TGTGCCAGTAGTATGAGGGACTTCCCATCCATCTACGAGCAGTACTTC. This codes for CASSMRDFPSIYEQYF. The rearrangement links TRBV19 to TRBJ2-7, with D possibly being TRBD2 (6 bases). There are 16 residues in the CDR3. CDR1 is LNHDA, CDR2 SQIVND, per germline (reference sequence). The V gene lost 3 bases and the J gene lost 3 bases, with 18 bases spanning the gap.

This clone appeared once. V usage is TRBV6-5 and J usage is TRBJ2-7, with 7 bases identical to TRBD1. The CDR3 runs 15 residues. Germline V gene lookup returns CDR1 MNHEY and CDR2 SVGAGI. V lost 6 bases to trimming and J lost 0 bases; unmatched junction nucleotides: 8. CDR3 protein: CASRLTGTASYEQYF. The CDR3 DNA is TGTGCCAGCAGACTGACCGGGACAGCCTCCTACGAGCAGTACTTC.

To note about this clone: Its ends do not fully match the called genes, so a read error is possible. The chain joins TRBV19 to TRBJ1-5; 9 nucleotides line up with TRBD1. Germline values: CDR1 LNHDA, CDR2 SQIVND (reference sequence). CDR3 length equals 14 residues. The CDR3 loop is CAGRQGGFSQPQHF. As DNA, the CDR3 is TGTGCCGGTAGACAGGGGGGCTTTAGTCAGCCCCAGCATTTT.